This T cell receptor beta chain originates from a study of high-grade serous ovarian cancer treatment subgroups. Across the whole study: Each sample yielded on average 7,494 unique TCR beta rearrangements from 13,000 or so reads.

Broader study findings: Spatial context was lost because tumors were sequenced in bulk. Repertoire analysis covered CDR3 alone, not CDR1 or CDR2. Tumors within one patient showed repertoire similarity of about 0.095 to 0.85.

This clone appeared a few times. Its antigen is undetermined. The table came from immunoSEQ multiplex PCR; TCRdb's copy has only in-frame clones and leaves some out. The table has around 30,000 clones, around 84% seen once. The CDR3 runs to 15 residues. Tumor samples were taken before definitive surgery or chemotherapy. Sequenced material: tumor tissue. This clonotype originated in a human donor with high-grade serous ovarian cancer. The chain couples TRBV12-2 to TRBJ1-6. TRBV12-2 is classified as a pseudogene. The CDR3 region is CASRRGPGPCSPLHF. CDR3 in DNA: TGTGCAAGTCGCCGGGGACCGGGTCCCTGCTCACCCCTCCACTTT.